This record concerns one TCR beta chain sequence. Antigen: not known. The sample originates from a study of CD8 T cells in Susac syndrome. General study findings and limits: The study conceded that relatively few individuals underwent its TCR sequencing and HLA analysis.

The RNA input was roughly 0.5 to 1 ug, and it was reverse transcribed with random hexamers. TCR beta CDR3 was amplified by immunoSEQ covering 54 Vbeta and 13 Jbeta. One entry per CDR3 protein results from TCRdb running MiXCR on the immunoSEQ multiplex PCR reads. The sample has approximately 190,000 distinct CDR3 sequences; more than 90% are singletons. CDR3 length: 18 amino acids. Germline CDR1 and CDR2: LNHDA and SQIVND (reference sequence). Losses at the gene ends were 3 bases for V and 6 bases for J; bases not matched to a gene: 14. Recently defined diagnostic criteria for definite or probable disease were fulfilled by Susac syndrome patients.

This sequence was found in a human donor with Susac syndrome. Sequenced sample: CD4+ T cells from PBMCs. The V gene is TRBV19, the J gene TRBJ2-5, with 12 positions matching TRBD2. The CDR3 loop reads CASSIQASGGGSEKTQYF. For the CDR3, the DNA is TGTGCCAGTAGTATTCAGGCTAGCGGGGGGGGGAGTGAAAAGACCCAGTACTTC.